The following is a T cell receptor (beta chain) sequence with its context. Its antigen is unidentified. CDR1 and CDR2 (germline): GTSNPN, SVGIG (reference sequence). The CDR3 has 13 amino acids. The V gene end was trimmed by 3 bases and the J gene end by 8 bases; junction bases not matched to a gene: 6. The sample is drawn from a study of T-cell reconstitution after alpha-beta-depleted transplantation in children. TCRbeta library construction was performed incorporating unique molecular identifiers. TCRdb reprocessed the PCR reads with MiXCR, giving one entry per CDR3 protein. The profile covers under 20,000 distinct CDR3 sequences, with roughly 12% appearing a single time and 71% taken by the ten largest. Study findings and constraints: TCRbeta diversity was high at day 60 in some patients (a result of surviving recipient T cells and thymic progenitors). Newly produced T cells mostly accounted for T-cell counts and diversity one year post-transplant. By about two months after transplant, alpha-beta T cells reportedly arose from several hundred graft clones that had expanded.

The receptor was isolated from a boy less than two years old who had a stem cell transplant for Wiskott-Aldrich syndrome, so the T cells may come from the graft donor. The rearrangement links TRBV30 to TRBJ2-1; 8 nucleotides match TRBD1. Specimen: PBMCs, mostly from graft donor cells, collected 180 days after TCRalphabeta/CD19-depleted stem cell transplant. This CDR3 reads CAWSRGPEDEQFF. CDR3 nucleotide sequence: TGTGCCTGGAGCAGGGGGCCAGAGGATGAGCAGTTCTTC.